This TCR beta chain emerged from a study of blood T cell repertoires in COVID-19. Study details: The United States, Italy and Spain were the sources of the acute and convalescent COVID-19 samples. The cDNA or gDNA used as material had been derived from T cells, B-cell-depleted T cells, or PBMCs.

Per the germline V gene, CDR1 is MNHEY and CDR2 is SVGEGT. Trimming cost V 4 bases and J 5 bases, with 10 bases left between them. CDR3 length: 13 residues. Study processing details: Scientists estimated how many nucleated cells there were by amplifying reference gene primers. Only in-frame clones appear in the TCRdb table, and some are missing; sequencing was by immunoSEQ multiplex PCR. The V and J calls and clone size were taken over from that table, and D and trimming were inferred from the DNA. The table has 90,000 to 150,000 clones, roughly 76% seen once; the top ten hold under 11%. Specimen: peripheral blood. The sequence was obtained from a human donor in a cohort sampled during active COVID-19. This chain links TRBV6-2 or TRBV6-3 with TRBJ2-3; no clear D. DNA of the CDR3: TGTGCCAGCAGTTCCACCGAGATAGATACGCAGTATTTT. Residues: CASSSTEIDTQYF.